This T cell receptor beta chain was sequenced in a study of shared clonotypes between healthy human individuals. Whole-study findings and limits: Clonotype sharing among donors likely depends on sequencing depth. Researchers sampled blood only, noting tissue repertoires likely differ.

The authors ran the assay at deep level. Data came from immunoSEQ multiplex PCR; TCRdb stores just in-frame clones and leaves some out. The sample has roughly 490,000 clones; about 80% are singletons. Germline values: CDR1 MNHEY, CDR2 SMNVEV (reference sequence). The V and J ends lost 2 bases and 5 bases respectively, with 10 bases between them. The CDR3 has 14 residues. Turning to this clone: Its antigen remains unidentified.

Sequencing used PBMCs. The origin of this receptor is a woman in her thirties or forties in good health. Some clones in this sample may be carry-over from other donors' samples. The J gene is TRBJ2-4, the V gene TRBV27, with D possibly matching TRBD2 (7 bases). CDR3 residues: CASSLGGAQNIQYF. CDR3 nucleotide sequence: TGTGCCAGCAGTTTAGGGGGGGCACAAAACATTCAGTACTTC.